The 11 T cell receptor beta chains presented below share a single source sample, sequenced in a study of response to subunit inactivated influenza vaccine. TCRdb used MiXCR to reprocess the RT-PCR reads, holding one entry per CDR3 protein. The data show about 480,000 distinct CDR3 sequences, about 25% seen once. The source was CD4+ T cells sorted from PBMCs, collected 5 days after vaccination. These receptors came from a man aged 45-65 years who received an inactivated influenza vaccine.

J is TRBJ2-1 and V is TRBV20-1; the match to TRBD2 covers 9 bases. The CDR3 is 13 amino acids. From germline, CDR1 is DFQATT and CDR2 SNEGSKA (reference sequence). The CDR3 sequence is CRAERGVYNEQFF. CDR3 in DNA: TGCAGGGCCGAGCGGGGGGTCTACAATGAGCAGTTCTTC.

CDR3 region: CASSQDGRGFYEQYF. In DNA, the CDR3 is TGCGCCAGCAGCCAAGATGGCAGGGGGTTCTACGAGCAGTACTTC. This chain uses TRBV4-1 with TRBJ2-7; 7 positions agree with TRBD1. Trimming removed 0 bases from V and 3 bases from J; junction bases left unmatched: 5. Germline CDR1 MGHRA, CDR2 YSYEKL. The CDR3 is 15 amino acids.

A few counts support this clonotype. The CDR3 sequence is CASRFGPLDYTF. CDR3 in DNA: TGTGCCAGCAGGTTTGGACCCTTGGACTACACCTTC. The rearrangement links TRBV12-3 or TRBV12-4 to TRBJ1-2; D uncertain. This CDR3 comprises 12 residues. Deletions cut 6 bases from V and 10 bases from J, with 15 bases between.

This chain joins TRBV10-3 and TRBJ2-1, with D uncertain. Between the trimmed V and J ends, which lost 8 bases and 6 bases, there was a span of 14 bases. The CDR3 length is 13 residues. Germline assignment: CDR1 ENHRY and CDR2 SYGVKD. As DNA, the CDR3 is TGTGCCATCCAACCCTCCAGCGTCAATGAGCAGTTCTTC. It codes for CAIQPSSVNEQFF.

This chain connects TRBV7-2 to TRBJ2-1; 7 bases align to TRBD2. The germline gives CDR1 SGHTA, CDR2 FQGNSA. V was clipped by 5 bases and J by 7 bases; unmatched bases: 8. The CDR3 runs to 14 residues. This CDR3 reads CASSVAGEWNEQFF. The CDR3 nucleotides read TGTGCCAGCAGCGTCGCGGGAGAGTGGAATGAGCAGTTCTTC.

This clonotype has a handful of counts. V usage is TRBV7-2 and J usage is TRBJ2-5; TRBD2 matches 7 bases. Germline CDR1 reads SGHTA; CDR2 reads FQGNSA. Trimming at V came to 3 bases and at J to 0 bases, leaving 7 bases not matched to a gene. This CDR3 comprises 16 residues. CDR3 in DNA: TGTGCCAGCAGCTTGCCTTCGGGACTACACCAAGAGACCCAGTACTTC. Translated, it gives CASSLPSGLHQETQYF.

J is TRBJ2-3 and V is TRBV20-1; D is perhaps TRBD2 (6 bases). There are 15 residues in the CDR3. CDR1 is DFQATT and CDR2 is SNEGSKA in the germline V gene (reference sequence). V shed 0 bases and J shed 1 base, with 11 bases lying between them. The CDR3 DNA reads as TGCAGTGCTAGAGATTGGCGGGGAGGCACAGATACGCAGTATTTT. It codes for CSARDWRGGTDTQYF.

The chain uses TRBV5-1 and TRBJ1-1; 11 bases map to TRBD1. V lost 4 bases, J lost 5 bases, and 4 bases stayed unmatched. The CDR3 contains 14 residues. Germline loops: CDR1 SGHRS, CDR2 YFSETQ. CDR3 protein: CASSGGTGGTEAFF. The CDR3 nucleotides read TGCGCCAGCAGCGGCGGGACAGGGGGGACTGAAGCTTTCTTT.

This clonotype was counted only a few times. This chain uses TRBV5-6 with TRBJ1-4; D is possibly TRBD1 (5 bases). Looked up from germline, CDR1 is SGHDT and CDR2 is YYEEEE. This CDR3 is built from 13 residues. Trimming pared 3 bases from V and 5 bases from J, leaving 8 bases between. CDR3 in DNA: TGTGCCAGCAGCTGGGACCGGAATGAAAAACTGTTTTTT. Its protein is CASSWDRNEKLFF.

In this sample, this clonotype turned up many times. This rearrangement joins TRBV5-1 to TRBJ2-5; TRBD1 aligns across 8 bases. V gave up 0 bases and J gave up 3 bases; unmatched junction bases: 1. From germline, CDR1 is SGHRS and CDR2 YFSETQ. The CDR3 runs to 14 residues. Here the CDR3 reads CASSLAGGKETQYF. Written as DNA, the CDR3 is TGCGCCAGCAGCTTGGCAGGGGGCAAAGAGACCCAGTACTTC.

This clonotype was observed a few times. The V call is TRBV29-1, the J call TRBJ2-1; 8 bases are a match to TRBD2. V gave up 1 base and J gave up 14 bases; unmatched junction bases: 16. This CDR3 region has 15 residues. CDR1 is SQVTM and CDR2 is ANQGSEA in the germline V gene. Here the CDR3 DNA reads TGCAGCGTTGAAGGCCCGTACCCACGAACGGGGGGGGAGTTCTTC. This codes for CSVEGPYPRTGGEFF.